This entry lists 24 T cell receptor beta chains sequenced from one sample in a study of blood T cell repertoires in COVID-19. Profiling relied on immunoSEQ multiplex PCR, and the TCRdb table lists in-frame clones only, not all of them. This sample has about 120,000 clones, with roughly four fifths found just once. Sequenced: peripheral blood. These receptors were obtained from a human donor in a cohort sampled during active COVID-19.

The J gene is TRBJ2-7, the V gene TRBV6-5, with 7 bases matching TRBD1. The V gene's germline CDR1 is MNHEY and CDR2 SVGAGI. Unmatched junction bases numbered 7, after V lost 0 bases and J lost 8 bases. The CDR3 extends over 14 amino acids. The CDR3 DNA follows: TGTGCCAGCAGTTACTCGAGGGACAGAGTCCAGCAGTACTTC. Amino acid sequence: CASSYSRDRVQQYF.

The CDR3 loop reads CATETGFGNTEAFF. In DNA form, the CDR3 reads TGTGCCACCGAGACAGGGTTCGGGAACACTGAAGCTTTCTTT. The chain joins TRBV25-1 to TRBJ1-1; 7 bases align to TRBD1. The CDR3 sequence is 14 residues long. The J segment lost 1 base and the V segment lost 10 bases, leaving 9 bases of the junction unmatched. CDR1 and CDR2 (germline): MGHDK, SYGVNS.

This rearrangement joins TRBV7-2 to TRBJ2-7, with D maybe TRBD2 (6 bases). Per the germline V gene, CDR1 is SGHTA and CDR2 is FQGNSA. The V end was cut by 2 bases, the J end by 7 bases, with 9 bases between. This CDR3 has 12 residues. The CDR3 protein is CASSLTGREQYF. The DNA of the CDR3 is TGTGCCAGCAGCTTAACGGGGAGGGAGCAGTACTTC.

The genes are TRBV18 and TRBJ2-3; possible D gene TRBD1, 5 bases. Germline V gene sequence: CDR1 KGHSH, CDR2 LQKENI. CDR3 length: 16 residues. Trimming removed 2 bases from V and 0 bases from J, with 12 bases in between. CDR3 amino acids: CASSPTGASSTDTQYF. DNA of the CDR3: TGTGCCAGCTCACCAACAGGTGCCTCTAGCACAGATACGCAGTATTTT.

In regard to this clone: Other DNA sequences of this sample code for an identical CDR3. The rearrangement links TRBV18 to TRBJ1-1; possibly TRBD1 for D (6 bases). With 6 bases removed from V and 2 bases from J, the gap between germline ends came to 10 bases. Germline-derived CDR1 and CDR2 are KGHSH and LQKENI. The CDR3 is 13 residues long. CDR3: CASSRGGNTEAFF. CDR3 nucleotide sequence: TGTGCCAGCTCGCGAGGGGGTAACACTGAAGCTTTCTTT.

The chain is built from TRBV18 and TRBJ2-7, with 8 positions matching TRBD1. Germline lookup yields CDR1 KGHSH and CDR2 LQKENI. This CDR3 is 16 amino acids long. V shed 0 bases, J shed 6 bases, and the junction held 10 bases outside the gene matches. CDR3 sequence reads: CASSPPLQGGSGEQYF. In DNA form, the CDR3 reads TGTGCCAGCTCACCACCCCTACAGGGGGGATCGGGCGAGCAGTACTTC.

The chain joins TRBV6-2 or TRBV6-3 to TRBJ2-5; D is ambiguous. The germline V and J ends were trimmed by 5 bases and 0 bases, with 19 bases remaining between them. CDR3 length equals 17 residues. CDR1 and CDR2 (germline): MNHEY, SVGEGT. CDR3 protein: CASSMGLFGNNQETQYF. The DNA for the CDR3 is TGTGCCAGCAGTATGGGCCTTTTTGGAAATAACCAAGAGACCCAGTACTTC.

In nucleotides, the CDR3 is TGTGCCAGCAGCCAAGCAGCGGGCTACAATGAGCAGTTCTTC. It specifies CASSQAAGYNEQFF. The chain uses TRBV3-1 (or the pseudogene TRBV3-2) and TRBJ2-1; a possible D gene is TRBD2 (6 bases). From germline, CDR1 is LGHDT and CDR2 YNNKEL (reference sequence). The CDR3 covers 14 residues. Deletions cut 1 base from V and 3 bases from J, with 7 bases between.

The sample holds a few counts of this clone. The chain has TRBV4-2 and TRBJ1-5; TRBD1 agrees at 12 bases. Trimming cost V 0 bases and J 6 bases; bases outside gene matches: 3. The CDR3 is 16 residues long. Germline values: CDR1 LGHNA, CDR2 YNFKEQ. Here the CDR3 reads CASSQDGDRGLQPQHF. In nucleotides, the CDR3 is TGTGCCAGCAGCCAAGACGGGGACAGGGGGCTTCAGCCCCAGCATTTT.

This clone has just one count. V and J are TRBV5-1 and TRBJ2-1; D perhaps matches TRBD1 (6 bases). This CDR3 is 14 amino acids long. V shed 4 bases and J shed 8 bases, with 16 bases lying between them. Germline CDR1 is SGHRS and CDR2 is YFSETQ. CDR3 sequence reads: CASSRDTLVDEQFF. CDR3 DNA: TGCGCCAGCAGCCGGGACACGCTGGTCGATGAGCAGTTCTTC.

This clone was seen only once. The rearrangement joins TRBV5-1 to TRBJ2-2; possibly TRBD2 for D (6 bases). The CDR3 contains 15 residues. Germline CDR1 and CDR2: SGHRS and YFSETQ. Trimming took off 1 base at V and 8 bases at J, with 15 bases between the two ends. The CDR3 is CASSLPGVPPGELFF. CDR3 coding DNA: TGCGCCAGCAGCTTGCCGGGGGTGCCGCCGGGGGAGCTGTTTTTT.

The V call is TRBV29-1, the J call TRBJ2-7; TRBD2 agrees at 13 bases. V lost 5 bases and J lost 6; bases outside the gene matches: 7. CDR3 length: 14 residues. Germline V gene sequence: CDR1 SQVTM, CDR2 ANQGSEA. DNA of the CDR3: TGCAGCGTTCTTACTAGCGGGGGGGCTCCCGAGCAGTACTTC. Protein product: CSVLTSGGAPEQYF.

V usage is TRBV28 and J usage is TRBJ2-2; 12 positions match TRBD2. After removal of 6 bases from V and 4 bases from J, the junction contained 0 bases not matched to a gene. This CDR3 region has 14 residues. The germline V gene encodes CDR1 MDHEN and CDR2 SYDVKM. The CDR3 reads CASRLAGGTGELFF. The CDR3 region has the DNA TGTGCCAGCAGACTAGCGGGGGGCACCGGGGAGCTGTTTTTT.

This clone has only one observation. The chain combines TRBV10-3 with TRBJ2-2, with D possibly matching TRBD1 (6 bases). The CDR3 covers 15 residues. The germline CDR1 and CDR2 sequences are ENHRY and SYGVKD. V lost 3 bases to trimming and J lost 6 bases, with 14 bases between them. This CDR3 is CAISESQGMAGELFF. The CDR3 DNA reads TGTGCCATCAGTGAATCCCAGGGGATGGCCGGGGAGCTGTTTTTT.

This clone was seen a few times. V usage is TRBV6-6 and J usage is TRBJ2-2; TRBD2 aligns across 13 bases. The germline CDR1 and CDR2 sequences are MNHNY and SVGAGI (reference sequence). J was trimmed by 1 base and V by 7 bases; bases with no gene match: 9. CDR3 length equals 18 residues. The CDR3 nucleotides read TGTGCCAGCATTCGACCGGGACTAGCGGGGATGAACACCGGGGAGCTGTTTTTT. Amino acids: CASIRPGLAGMNTGELFF.

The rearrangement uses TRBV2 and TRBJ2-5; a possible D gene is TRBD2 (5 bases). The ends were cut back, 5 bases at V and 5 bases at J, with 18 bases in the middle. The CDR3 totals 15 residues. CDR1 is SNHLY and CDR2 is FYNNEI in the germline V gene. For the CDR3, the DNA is TGTGCCAGCAGTCCCTCGGAGGAGGCCCGCGAGACCCAGTACTTC. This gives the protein CASSPSEEARETQYF.

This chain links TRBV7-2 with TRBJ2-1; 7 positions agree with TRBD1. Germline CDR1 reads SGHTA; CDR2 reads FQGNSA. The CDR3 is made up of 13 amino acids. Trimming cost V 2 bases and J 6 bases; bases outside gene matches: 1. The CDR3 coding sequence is TGTGCCAGCAGCTTAACAGGGGCCAATGAGCAGTTCTTC. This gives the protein CASSLTGANEQFF.

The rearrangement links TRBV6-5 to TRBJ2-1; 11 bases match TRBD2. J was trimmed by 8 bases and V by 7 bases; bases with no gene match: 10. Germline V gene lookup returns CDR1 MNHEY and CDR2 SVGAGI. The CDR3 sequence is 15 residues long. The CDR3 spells CASTYYSGGAYEQFF. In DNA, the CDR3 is TGTGCCAGCACCTACTATAGCGGGGGGGCCTATGAGCAGTTCTTC.

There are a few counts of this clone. CDR3 region: CASSLPQGFGYGYTF. The DNA of the CDR3 is TGTGCCAGTAGTTTACCTCAGGGGTTTGGCTATGGCTACACCTTC. V usage is TRBV19 and J usage is TRBJ1-2, with D tentatively TRBD1 (6 bases). V was clipped by 5 bases and J by 4 bases, with 17 bases between them. The length of the CDR3 is 15 residues. Germline V gene data show CDR1 as LNHDA and CDR2 as SQIVND (reference sequence).

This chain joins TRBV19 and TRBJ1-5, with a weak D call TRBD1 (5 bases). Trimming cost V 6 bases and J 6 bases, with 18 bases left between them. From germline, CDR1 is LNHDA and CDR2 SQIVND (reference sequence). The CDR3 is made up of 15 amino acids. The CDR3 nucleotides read TGTGCCAGTAGGGTCTCCGGGACTGGGAGTCAGCCCCAGCATTTT. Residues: CASRVSGTGSQPQHF.

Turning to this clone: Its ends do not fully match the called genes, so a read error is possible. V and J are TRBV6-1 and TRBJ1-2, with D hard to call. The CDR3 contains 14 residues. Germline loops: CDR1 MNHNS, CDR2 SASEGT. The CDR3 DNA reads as TGTGCCAGCAGCGAAGGGAGTCTCGCCTATGGCTACACCTTC. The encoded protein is CASSEGSLAYGYTF.

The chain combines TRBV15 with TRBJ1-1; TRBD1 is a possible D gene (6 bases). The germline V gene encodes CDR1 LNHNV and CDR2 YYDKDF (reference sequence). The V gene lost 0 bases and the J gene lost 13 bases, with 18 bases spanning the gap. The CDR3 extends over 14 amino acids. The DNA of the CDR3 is TGTGCCACCAGCAGAGATTCAACGCGGGGGCCGGGTTTCTTT. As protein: CATSRDSTRGPGFF.

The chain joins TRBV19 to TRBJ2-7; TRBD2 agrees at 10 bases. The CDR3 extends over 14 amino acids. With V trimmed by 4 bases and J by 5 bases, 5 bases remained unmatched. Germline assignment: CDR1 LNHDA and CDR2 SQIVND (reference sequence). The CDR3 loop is CASSTPGLANEQYF. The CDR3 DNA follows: TGTGCCAGTAGTACGCCGGGACTAGCGAACGAGCAGTACTTC.

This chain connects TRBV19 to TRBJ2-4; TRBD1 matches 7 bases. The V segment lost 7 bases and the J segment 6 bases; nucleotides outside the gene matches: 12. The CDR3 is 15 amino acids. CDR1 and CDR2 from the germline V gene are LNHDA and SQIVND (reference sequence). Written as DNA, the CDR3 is TGTGCCAGTACAGGGGGTGGCGGAAAGAGAAACATTCAGTACTTC. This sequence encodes CASTGGGGKRNIQYF. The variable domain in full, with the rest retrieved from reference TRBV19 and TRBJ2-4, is DGGITQSPKYLFRKEGQNVTLSCEQNLNHDAMYWYRQDPGQGLRLIYYSQIVNDFQKGDIAEGYSVSREKKESFPLTVTSAQKNPTAFYLCASTGGGGKRNIQYFGAGTRLSVL.